Presented here are 23 T cell receptor beta chains from one specimen sequenced in a study of control samples from healthy donors and cancer patients. Data came from immunoSEQ multiplex PCR; TCRdb stores just in-frame clones and leaves some out. The sample carries roughly 170,000 clones, 80% to 95% recorded once. The sample comprised blood. The source is a woman in her fifties or sixties in good health.

This chain joins TRBV27 and TRBJ1-5; D perhaps matches TRBD1 (6 bases). CDR1 is MNHEY, CDR2 SMNVEV, per germline (reference sequence). Trimming took off 5 bases at V and 1 base at J, with 15 bases between the two ends. The CDR3 has 16 residues. CDR3 sequence (DNA): TGTGCCAGCAGTCGTCTTGGACAGCCGAGCAATCAGCCCCAGCATTTT. Translating gives CASSRLGQPSNQPQHF.

The chain uses TRBV6-5 and TRBJ1-2; no firm D call. The CDR3 totals 14 residues. Germline CDR1 and CDR2: MNHEY and SVGAGI. V lost 4 bases and J lost 1, with 10 bases in between. For the CDR3, the DNA is TGTGCCAGCAGTTCCCAACAGAGTAACTATGGCTACACCTTC. Its translation: CASSSQQSNYGYTF.

The chain carries TRBV10-3 and TRBJ2-3; tentative D call: TRBD1 (6 bases). Trimming left V 9 bases short and J 3 bases short, with 10 bases between. The CDR3 sequence is 12 residues long. Germline CDR1 reads ENHRY; CDR2 reads SYGVKD. The CDR3 sequence: CAIGGQTDTQYF. CDR3 sequence (DNA): TGTGCCATAGGGGGTCAGACAGATACGCAGTATTTT.

The V call is TRBV24-1, the J call TRBJ1-5; D is possibly TRBD1 (5 bases). V was clipped by 4 bases and J by 3 bases, with 15 bases between them. Germline CDR1 is KGHDR and CDR2 is SFDVKD. This CDR3 has 16 residues. This CDR3 is CATSDNRDGNNQPQHF. CDR3 nucleotides: TGTGCCACCAGTGACAACCGGGACGGGAACAATCAGCCCCAGCATTTT.

The CDR3 sequence is CASSEPHGNQPQHF. CDR3 DNA: TGTGCCAGCAGTGAACCACACGGCAATCAGCCCCAGCATTTT. This rearrangement joins TRBV25-1 to TRBJ1-5; D remains unclear. Trimming pared 2 bases from V and 2 bases from J, leaving 7 bases between. Germline assignment: CDR1 MGHDK and CDR2 SYGVNS. The CDR3 covers 14 residues.

The V and J genes are TRBV7-9 and TRBJ2-2; no clear D. Trimming removed 2 bases from V and 2 bases from J, with 3 bases in between. This CDR3 contains 13 residues. Germline CDR1 is SEHNR and CDR2 is FQNEAQ (reference sequence). CDR3 bases: TGTGCCAGCAGCTTAAGTAACACCGGGGAGCTGTTTTTT. This codes for CASSLSNTGELFF.

The chain is built from TRBV4-3 and TRBJ1-2; D unresolved. V was shortened by 1 base and J by 4 bases, with 13 bases between the two germline ends. The CDR3 is 15 amino acids. Germline CDR1 LGHNA, CDR2 YSLEER. CDR3 nucleotides: TGCGCCAGCAGCCAAGGGGCACCAGACCCCTATGGCTACACCTTC. Its translation is CASSQGAPDPYGYTF.

This chain uses TRBV5-1 with TRBJ2-5; 9 bases align to TRBD1. This CDR3 comprises 14 residues. J lost 4 bases, V lost 6 bases, and 7 bases had no gene match. Germline V gene data show CDR1 as SGHRS and CDR2 as YFSETQ. The CDR3 coding sequence is TGCGCCAGCACCGTTGGGACAGGGAGAGAGACCCAGTACTTC. Amino acids: CASTVGTGRETQYF.

The chain carries TRBV6-5 and TRBJ1-5; D perhaps matches TRBD1 (6 bases). The CDR3 extends over 15 amino acids. V dropped 5 bases and J dropped 4 bases, with 15 bases sitting between them. Germline CDR1 is MNHEY and CDR2 is SVGAGI. The CDR3 is CASSPQRDKNQPQHF. The CDR3 region has the DNA TGTGCCAGCAGTCCCCAGCGGGACAAAAATCAGCCCCAGCATTTT.

This sequence joins TRBV5-4 and TRBJ1-3, with D hard to call. CDR3 length: 17 residues. Trimming cost V 2 bases and J 0 bases, with 15 bases left between them. In germline, CDR1 is SGHNT, CDR2 YYREEE (reference sequence). The CDR3 nucleotides are TGTGCCAGCAGCTTTGTCGGCAGTCCCGTCTCTGGAAACACCATATATTTT. The encoded protein is CASSFVGSPVSGNTIYF.

The V call is TRBV14, the J call TRBJ1-6; 8 bases are shared with TRBD1. This CDR3 region has 15 residues. Per germline, CDR1 SGHDN and CDR2 FVKESK. The ends lost 3 bases at V and 7 bases at J; junction bases unmatched: 5. For the CDR3, the DNA is TGTGCCAGCAGCCAGAACAGACAGGGGAATTCACCCCTCCACTTT. Translated, it gives CASSQNRQGNSPLHF.

In the case of this clone: Germline is not matched at one junction end, which may reflect a read error. The rearrangement joins TRBV7-4 to TRBJ1-5, with 8 bases lining up with TRBD1. There are 15 residues in the CDR3. The germline V gene encodes CDR1 SGHVT and CDR2 SQSDAQ. CDR3 DNA sequence: TGTGCCAGCAGCTTAACGGGACAGGAAAATCAGTCCCAGCATTTT. This translates into CASSLTGQENQSQHF.

V and J are TRBV4-3 and TRBJ1-5; TRBD1 agrees at 7 bases. This CDR3 contains 16 residues. Germline CDR1 LGHNA, CDR2 YSLEER. Germline trimming cut 0 bases from V and 4 bases from J; bases unmatched to any gene: 6. The CDR3 reads CASSQELGGRNQPQHF. The CDR3 DNA reads TGCGCCAGCAGCCAAGAGCTAGGGGGCAGGAATCAGCCCCAGCATTTT.

The gene calls are TRBV6-6 and TRBJ2-2; D is unresolved. The V gene lost 0 bases and the J gene lost 0 bases, with 5 bases spanning the gap. The CDR3 has 15 amino acids. CDR1 and CDR2 (germline): MNHNY, SVGAGI (reference sequence). The CDR3 sequence is CASSYSVANTGELFF. In DNA form, the CDR3 reads TGTGCCAGCAGTTACTCCGTAGCGAACACCGGGGAGCTGTTTTTT.

The rearrangement links TRBV4-3 to TRBJ2-4, with TRBD2 matching 8 bases. Germline V gene sequence: CDR1 LGHNA, CDR2 YSLEER. After removal of 2 bases from V and 8 bases from J, the junction contained 8 bases not matched to a gene. The CDR3 runs 15 residues. The CDR3 nucleotides read TGCGCCAGCAGCCAATTGACGGGGGGGTCGGACATTCAGTACTTC. Amino acids: CASSQLTGGSDIQYF.

The gene calls are TRBV18 and TRBJ1-2; D ambiguous. The CDR3 is made up of 14 amino acids. V was clipped by 0 bases and J by 8 bases, with 13 bases between them. From germline, CDR1 is KGHSH and CDR2 LQKENI. CDR3 loop: CASSPPGLVWGYTF. CDR3 DNA: TGTGCCAGCTCACCACCAGGGTTGGTATGGGGCTACACCTTC.

The chain joins TRBV30 to TRBJ2-3; 7 bases match TRBD2. Germline V gives CDR1 GTSNPN, CDR2 SVGIG (reference sequence). The CDR3 is 13 residues long. V lost 4 bases and J lost 5; bases outside the gene matches: 6. The CDR3 coding sequence is TGTGCCTGGATGGGGGGGGGTGGAGATACGCAGTATTTT. It encodes CAWMGGGGDTQYF. Drawing the rest from reference TRBV30 and TRBJ2-3, the complete variable domain is SQTIHQWPATLVQPVGSPLSLECTVEGTSNPNLYWYRQAAGRGLQLLFYSVGIGQISSEVPQNLSASRPQDRQFILSSKKLLLSDSGFYLCAWMGGGGDTQYFGPGTRLTVL.

The chain has TRBV19 and TRBJ2-7, with TRBD2 as a possible D gene (6 bases). The DNA end is a closer match to TRBJ2-1, so the J assignment may be wrong. The germline V gene encodes CDR1 LNHDA and CDR2 SQIVND (reference sequence). The CDR3 has 14 residues. The CDR3 nucleotides are TGTGCCAGTAGATCGGGACTTCTCTACAATGAGCAGTTCTTC. Translation gives CASRSGLLYNEQFF.

There are a few counts of this clone. The chain has TRBV10-3 and TRBJ1-3; unclear D gene. CDR3 length: 14 residues. The V gene's germline CDR1 is ENHRY and CDR2 SYGVKD. Between the trimmed V and J ends, which lost 3 bases and 2 bases, there was a span of 8 bases. The DNA for the CDR3 is TGTGCCATCAGTGAAGGGAACACTGGAAACACCATATATTTT. Its protein product is CAISEGNTGNTIYF.

This sequence joins TRBV18 and TRBJ1-2; D not resolved. The CDR3 is made up of 16 amino acids. With 3 bases removed from V and 2 bases from J, the gap between germline ends came to 16 bases. The V gene's germline CDR1 is KGHSH and CDR2 LQKENI. In nucleotides, the CDR3 is TGTGCCAGCTCACCCCTTATGAAGAAGTCGAACTATGGCTACACCTTC. Its translation: CASSPLMKKSNYGYTF.

The chain carries TRBV19 and TRBJ1-5; tentative D call: TRBD1 (5 bases). V dropped 4 bases and J dropped 3 bases, with 13 bases sitting between them. There are 15 residues in the CDR3. Germline CDR1 is LNHDA and CDR2 is SQIVND (reference sequence). In nucleotides, the CDR3 is TGTGCCAGTAGTAGCATGCAGGGCGTCAATCAGCCCCAGCATTTT. Protein product: CASSSMQGVNQPQHF.

The V and J genes are TRBV6-6 and TRBJ2-2; D gene uncertain. The CDR3 covers 14 residues. The V gene lost 2 bases and the J gene lost 7 bases, with 11 bases spanning the gap. Germline assignment: CDR1 MNHNY and CDR2 SVGAGI (reference sequence). CDR3 bases: TGTGCCAGCAGTTACGGTCTAGGAGTCGGGGAGCTGTTTTTT. It codes for CASSYGLGVGELFF.

The chain carries TRBV7-2 and TRBJ1-5; a possible D gene is TRBD1 (6 bases). CDR3 size: 13 residues. CDR1 and CDR2 (germline): SGHTA, FQGNSA. V lost 2 bases and J 11 bases, leaving 13 bases between the germline ends. CDR3 residues: CASSLNYRDTQHF. The CDR3 DNA follows: TGTGCCAGCAGCTTAAATTATCGGGACACCCAGCATTTT.